The 5 T cell receptor beta chains presented below share a single source sample, sequenced in a study of cytomegalovirus exposure and HLA in healthy donors. The PCR contained 60 Vbeta and 13 Jbeta primers. The assay was immunoSEQ multiplex PCR, and TCRdb's table has in-frame clones only and misses some. Here the sample spans under 140,000 clones, over 60% being singletons. The specimen was PBMCs. The receptors shown here come from a woman in her sixties or seventies in good health and CMV-seropositive.

The gene calls are TRBV4-1 and TRBJ1-5; D gene uncertain. Germline loops: CDR1 MGHRA, CDR2 YSYEKL. The V and J ends lost 1 base and 5 bases respectively, with 12 bases between them. The CDR3 sequence is 15 residues long. This CDR3 reads CASSQGRVRDQPQHF. The CDR3 coding sequence is TGCGCCAGCAGCCAAGGGCGGGTTAGAGATCAGCCCCAGCATTTT.

V usage is TRBV10-3 and J usage is TRBJ2-1, with TRBD1 matching over 10 bases. The CDR3 loop spans 16 amino acids. The junction had 9 bases not matched to a gene; V was cut back by 4 bases and J by 6 bases. Germline V gene lookup returns CDR1 ENHRY and CDR2 SYGVKD. CDR3 sequence: CAISASTGTGVNEQFF. The CDR3 region has the DNA TGTGCCATCAGTGCATCGACCGGGACAGGGGTCAATGAGCAGTTCTTC.

The chain joins TRBV4-1 to TRBJ2-1; D not certain. Trimming took 2 bases from V and 6 from J, leaving 8 bases between them. The germline V gene has CDR1 MGHRA and CDR2 YSYEKL. This CDR3 is built from 13 residues. The CDR3 nucleotides are TGCGCCAGCAGCCAACTAGGTATCAATGAGCAGTTCTTC. This gives the protein CASSQLGINEQFF.

The J gene is TRBJ1-4, the V gene TRBV6-5, with a tentative D call TRBD1 (6 bases). The CDR3 is 15 amino acids. Germline CDR1 MNHEY, CDR2 SVGAGI. Trimming took 6 bases from V and 4 from J, leaving 15 bases between them. Written as DNA, the CDR3 is TGTGCCAGCAGCCTTTATAGGGGGGGTAATGAAAAACTGTTTTTT. It is translated as CASSLYRGGNEKLFF.

V gene TRBV5-1 combines with J gene TRBJ2-3; D may be TRBD1 (5 bases). The V end lost 0 bases, the J end lost 6 bases, and 11 bases lay between the germline ends. This CDR3 is 14 amino acids long. Germline V gene lookup returns CDR1 SGHRS and CDR2 YFSETQ. This CDR3 reads CASSLGGAGDTQYF. CDR3 coding DNA: TGCGCCAGCAGCTTGGGGGGCGCCGGGGATACGCAGTATTTT.